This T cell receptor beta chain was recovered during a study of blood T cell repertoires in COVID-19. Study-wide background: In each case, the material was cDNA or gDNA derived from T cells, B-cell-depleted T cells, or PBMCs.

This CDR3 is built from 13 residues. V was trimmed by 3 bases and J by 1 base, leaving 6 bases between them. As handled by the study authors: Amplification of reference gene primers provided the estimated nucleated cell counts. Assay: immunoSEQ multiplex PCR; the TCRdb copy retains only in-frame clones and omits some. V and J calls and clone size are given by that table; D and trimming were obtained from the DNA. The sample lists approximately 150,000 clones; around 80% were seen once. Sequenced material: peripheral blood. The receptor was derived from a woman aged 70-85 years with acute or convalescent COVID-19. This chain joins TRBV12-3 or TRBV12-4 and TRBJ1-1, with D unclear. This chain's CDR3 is CASSFYGNTEAFF. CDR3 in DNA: TGTGCCAGCAGTTTTTACGGGAACACTGAAGCTTTCTTT.